Sequencing of this TCR beta chain was carried out in a study of T cell responses to AZD1222 COVID-19 vaccine. The study, taken as a whole, reports: The donor cohort was predominantly white British with a female majority, and clonal diversity may have been underestimated. Seropositive at baseline were only a handful of AZD1222 recipients.

Details on this clone: Its antigen remains unknown.

The CDR3 length is 14 residues. The V gene lost 0 bases and the J gene lost 3 bases, with 9 bases spanning the gap. CDR1 and CDR2 from the germline V gene are SGHRS and YFSETQ. Produced via immunoSEQ multiplex PCR; TCRdb's table is partial and in-frame only. This table holds fewer than 85,000 clones, more than 70% found once. V usage is TRBV5-1 and J usage is TRBJ1-2, with D perhaps matching TRBD1 (5 bases). Specimen: peripheral blood, collected 28 days after the second dose of the MenACWY control vaccine. The sequence came from an adult who received the MenACWY meningococcal vaccine as a control. CDR3 region: CASSLGRGDYGYTF. The CDR3 DNA sequence: TGCGCCAGCAGCTTGGGGAGGGGCGACTATGGCTACACCTTC.